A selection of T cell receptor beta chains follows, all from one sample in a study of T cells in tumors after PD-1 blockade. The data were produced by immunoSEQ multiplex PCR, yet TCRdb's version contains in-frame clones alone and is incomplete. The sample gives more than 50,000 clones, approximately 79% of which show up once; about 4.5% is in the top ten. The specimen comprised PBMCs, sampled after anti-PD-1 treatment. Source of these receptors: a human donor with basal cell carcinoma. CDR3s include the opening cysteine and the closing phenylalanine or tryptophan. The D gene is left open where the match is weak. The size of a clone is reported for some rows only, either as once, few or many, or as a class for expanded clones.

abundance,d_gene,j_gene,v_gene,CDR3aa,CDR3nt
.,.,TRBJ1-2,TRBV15,CATDEGRGGGYTF,TGTGCCACCGATGAGGGCAGGGGCGGGGGCTACACCTTC
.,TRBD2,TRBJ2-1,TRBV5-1,CASSLNRGGLDEQFF,TGCGCCAGCAGCTTAAACCGGGGGGGCTTGGATGAGCAGTTCTTC
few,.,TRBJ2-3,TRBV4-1,CASSQLRGAQYF,TGCGCCAGCAGCCAATTACGAGGGGCGCAGTATTTT
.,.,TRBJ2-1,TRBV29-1,CSVDYGWNEQFF,TGCAGCGTTGATTACGGTTGGAATGAGCAGTTCTTC
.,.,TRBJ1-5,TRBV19,CATLPWAMGNQPQHF,TGTGCCACTCTCCCCTGGGCAATGGGCAATCAGCCCCAGCATTTT
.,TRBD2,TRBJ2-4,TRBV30,CAWSGTSGGAYNIQYF,TGTGCCTGGAGTGGGACTAGCGGGGGGGCCTACAACATTCAGTACTTC
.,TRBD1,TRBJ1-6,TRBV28,CASSSGTGANSPLHF,TGTGCCAGCAGTTCCGGGACAGGGGCCAATTCACCCCTCCACTTT
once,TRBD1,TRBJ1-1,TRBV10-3,CAITEGQGYTEAFF,TGTGCCATCACCGAGGGACAGGGGTACACTGAAGCTTTCTTT
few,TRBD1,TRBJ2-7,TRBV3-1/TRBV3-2,CASSQQTDRDRGGEQYF,TGTGCCAGCAGCCAGCAAACCGACCGGGACAGGGGTGGGGAGCAGTACTTC
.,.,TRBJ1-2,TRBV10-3,CATSGQGVYGYTF,TGTGCCACTTCGGGGCAGGGAGTCTATGGCTACACCTTC
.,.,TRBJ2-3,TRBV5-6,CASSGTSPDTQYF,TGTGCCAGCAGCGGGACCAGTCCCGATACGCAGTATTTT
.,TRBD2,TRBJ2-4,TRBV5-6,CASSLRGGGPNKNIQYF,TGTGCCAGCAGCTTAAGGGGCGGGGGGCCAAACAAAAACATTCAGTACTTC
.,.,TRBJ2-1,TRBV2,CATLPGSNYNEQFF,TGTGCCACCTTACCGGGATCTAATTACAATGAGCAGTTCTTC
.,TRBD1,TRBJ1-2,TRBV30,CAWSAGQGNYGYTF,TGTGCCTGGAGTGCGGGACAGGGAAACTATGGCTACACCTTC
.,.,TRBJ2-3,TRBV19,CASSGLYPMDTQYF,TGTGCCAGTAGTGGGCTCTACCCTATGGATACGCAGTATTTT
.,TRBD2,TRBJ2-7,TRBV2,CASRRTSGSGSSYEQYF,TGTGCCAGCAGGCGGACTAGCGGTTCGGGAAGCTCCTACGAGCAGTACTTC
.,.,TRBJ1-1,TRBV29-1,CSVGLQGMNTEAFF,TGCAGCGTTGGCCTACAGGGAATGAACACTGAAGCTTTCTTT
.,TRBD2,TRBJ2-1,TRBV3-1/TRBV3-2,CASSLLRTSGGYNEQFF,TGTGCCAGCAGCCTACTTCGGACTAGCGGGGGGTACAATGAGCAGTTCTTC
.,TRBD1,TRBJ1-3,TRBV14,CASSQTTGTGNTIYF,TGTGCCAGCAGCCAAACGACAGGGACTGGAAACACCATATATTTT
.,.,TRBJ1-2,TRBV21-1,CASSKEGGGNYGYTF,TGTGCCAGCAGCAAGGAAGGGGGTGGTAACTATGGCTACACCTTC
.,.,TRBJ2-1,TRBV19,CASSISGANYNEQFF,TGTGCCAGTAGTATTTCAGGGGCCAACTACAATGAGCAGTTCTTC
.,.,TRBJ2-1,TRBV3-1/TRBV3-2,CASSQQAGGYNEQFF,TGTGCCAGCAGCCAGCAGGCCGGAGGCTACAATGAGCAGTTCTTC
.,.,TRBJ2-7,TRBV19,CASRGRAGSYEQYF,TGTGCCAGTAGAGGCAGGGCGGGCTCCTACGAGCAGTACTTC
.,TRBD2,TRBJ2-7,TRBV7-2,CASSITSGGSYEQYF,TGTGCCAGCAGCATAACTAGCGGGGGGAGTTACGAGCAGTACTTC
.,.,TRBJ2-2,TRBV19,CASSTSKNTGELFF,TGTGCCAGTAGTACCTCCAAGAACACCGGGGAGCTGTTTTTT
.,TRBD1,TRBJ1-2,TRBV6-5,CASSLGEGAYGYTF,TGTGCCAGCAGCCTGGGGGAGGGGGCCTATGGCTACACCTTC
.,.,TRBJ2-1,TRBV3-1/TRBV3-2,CASSQDGSGRSYNEQFF,TGTGCCAGCAGCCAAGACGGCAGCGGACGCTCCTACAATGAGCAGTTCTTC
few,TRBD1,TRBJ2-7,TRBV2,CASTRDRVGQYF,TGTGCCAGCACCCGGGACAGGGTAGGGCAGTACTTC
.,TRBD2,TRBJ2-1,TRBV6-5,CATRLLAGVTNEQFF,TGTGCCACCCGCCTCCTAGCGGGGGTTACCAATGAGCAGTTCTTC
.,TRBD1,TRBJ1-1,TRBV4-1,CASSQRQGNTEAFF,TGCGCCAGCAGCCAGAGACAGGGAAACACTGAAGCTTTCTTT
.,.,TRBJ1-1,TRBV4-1,CASSQDLRSGPDTEAFF,TGCGCCAGCAGCCAAGATCTCCGCTCAGGCCCAGACACTGAAGCTTTCTTT
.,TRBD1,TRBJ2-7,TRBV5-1,CASSLGQDYEQYF,TGCGCCAGCAGCCTGGGACAGGACTACGAGCAGTACTTC
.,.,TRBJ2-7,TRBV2,CASRRGAPYEQYF,TGTGCCAGCAGGAGAGGGGCCCCCTACGAGCAGTACTTC
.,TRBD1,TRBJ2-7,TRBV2,CASRGSLDRGYEQYF,TGTGCCAGCAGGGGGTCCCTAGACAGGGGCTACGAGCAGTACTTC
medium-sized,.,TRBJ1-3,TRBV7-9,CASSLEVSGTSGNTIYF,TGTGCCAGCAGCTTAGAAGTTTCAGGGACCTCTGGAAACACCATATATTTT
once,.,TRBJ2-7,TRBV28,CASRESYEQYF,TGTGCCAGCAGGGAGTCCTACGAGCAGTACTTC
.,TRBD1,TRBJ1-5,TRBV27,CASSPQDRSNQPQHF,TGTGCCAGCAGTCCCCAGGACAGGAGCAATCAGCCCCAGCATTTT
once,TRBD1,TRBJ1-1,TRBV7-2,CASSSPGQRTEAFF,TGTGCCAGCAGCTCGCCGGGACAGAGGACTGAAGCTTTCTTT
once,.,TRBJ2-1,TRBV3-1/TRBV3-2,CASSPLARGGNEQFF,TGTGCCAGCAGCCCCCTCGCCAGGGGTGGAAATGAGCAGTTCTTC
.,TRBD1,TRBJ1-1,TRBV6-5,CASSRQGESTEAFF,TGTGCCAGCAGTCGACAGGGGGAGAGCACTGAAGCTTTCTTT
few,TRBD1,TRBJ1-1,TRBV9,CASSVRTGMNTEAFF,TGTGCCAGCAGCGTGAGGACAGGCATGAACACTGAAGCTTTCTTT
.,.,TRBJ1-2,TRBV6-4,CASSDGRGGGYANYGYTF,TGTGCCAGCAGTGATGGGAGGGGGGGAGGGTACGCTAACTATGGCTACACCTTC
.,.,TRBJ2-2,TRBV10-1,CASSDPISYTGELFF,TGCGCCAGCAGTGATCCCATTAGTTACACCGGGGAGCTGTTTTTT
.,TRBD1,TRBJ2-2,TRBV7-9,CASSLQGAGELFF,TGTGCCAGCAGCTTACAGGGGGCCGGGGAGCTGTTTTTT
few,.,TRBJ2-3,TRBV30,CAWSEGGLSTDTQYF,TGTGCCTGGAGTGAGGGCGGACTAAGCACAGATACGCAGTATTTT
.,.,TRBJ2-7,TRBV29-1,CSVGTGGYEQYF,TGCAGCGTTGGGACAGGAGGGTACGAGCAGTACTTC
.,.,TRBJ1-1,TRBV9,CASSVETGPTEAFF,TGTGCCAGCAGCGTAGAAACTGGACCCACTGAAGCTTTCTTT
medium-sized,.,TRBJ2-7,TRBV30,CAWTRGAHSYEQYF,TGTGCCTGGACCCGAGGGGCCCACTCCTACGAGCAGTACTTC
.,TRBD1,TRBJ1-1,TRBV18,CASSSKQGEGTEAFF,TGTGCCAGCTCATCGAAACAGGGGGAGGGCACTGAAGCTTTCTTT
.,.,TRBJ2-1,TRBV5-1,CASSFSGLNEQFF,TGCGCCAGCAGCTTCTCCGGCCTCAATGAGCAGTTCTTC
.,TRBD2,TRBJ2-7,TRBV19,CASSIRLAGPSYEQYF,TGTGCCAGTAGTATAAGGCTAGCGGGTCCCTCCTACGAGCAGTACTTC
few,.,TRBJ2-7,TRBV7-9,CASSPDPYEQYF,TGTGCCAGCAGCCCTGATCCTTACGAGCAGTACTTC
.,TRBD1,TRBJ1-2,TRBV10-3,CAITAGTGGGKGYGYTF,TGTGCCATCACGGCCGGGACAGGGGGCGGTAAGGGCTATGGCTACACCTTC
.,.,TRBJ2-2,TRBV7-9,CASSPRGGPRIGELFF,TGTGCCAGCAGCCCCCGGGGTGGACCCCGAATCGGGGAGCTGTTTTTT
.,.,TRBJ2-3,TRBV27,CASSLLGGADTQYF,TGTGCCAGCAGTTTATTGGGGGGCGCAGATACGCAGTATTTT